Below, 17 T cell receptor beta chains from the same sample are listed, as sequenced in a study of T cells in Graves' hyperthyroidism and ophthalmopathy (dated by TCRdb to between 2018 and 2021). The library was prepared using multiplex PCR. The sequencing machine was an Illumina HiSeq 2000. TCR beta CDR3 regions were amplified from RNA transcripts. The TCR CDR3 was subjected to a first round of RT-PCR using the HTBI primer set and the Qiagen OneStep RT-PCR kit. TCRdb reran the public reads through fastp at Q25 and MiXCR, keeping productive beta chains. Under each unique CDR3 protein, matching rows form one entry showing the most common genes and DNA. Recorded for this sample are some 650,000 distinct CDR3 sequences; 16% of them occurred a single time. The top ten hold around 3.3% of the sample. What was sequenced was blood. All receptors derive from a woman in her forties with Graves' ophthalmopathy.

V and J are TRBV7-2 and TRBJ1-1; D might be TRBD1 (6 bases). Germline CDR1 and CDR2: SGHTA and FQGNSA. CDR3 length: 12 residues. V lost 1 base and J 10 bases, leaving 10 bases between the germline ends. CDR3 nucleotides: TGTGCCAGCAGCTTAGTTGGGACAACAGCTTTCTTT. The encoded protein is CASSLVGTTAFF.

The V gene is TRBV3-1, the J gene TRBJ2-4; 13 nucleotides match TRBD2. Germline values: CDR1 LGHDT, CDR2 YNNKEL (reference sequence). J was trimmed by 0 bases and V by 1 base; bases with no gene match: 12. CDR3 length: 21 amino acids. CDR3 in DNA: TGTGCCAGCAGCCAAGGCCCCGGACTAGCGGGAGTTGGAGGAGCCAAAAACATTCAGTACTTC. Translated: CASSQGPGLAGVGGAKNIQYF.

This clonotype has ten or more counts. This chain connects TRBV5-1 to TRBJ2-1, with no clear D. This CDR3 is built from 12 residues. Germline V lookup: CDR1 SGHRS, CDR2 YFSETQ. V lost 2 bases, J lost 10 bases, and 10 bases lay in between. The CDR3 DNA is TGCGCCAGCAGCTTAGCTCACGACGAGCAGTTCTTC. Translated: CASSLAHDEQFF.

This clonotype occurred a few times. This sequence joins TRBV20-1 and TRBJ2-3, with TRBD2 matching 9 bases. The CDR3 totals 15 residues. Germline V gives CDR1 DFQATT, CDR2 SNEGSKA (reference sequence). Trimming removed 0 bases from V and 2 bases from J; junction bases left unmatched: 3. The CDR3 spells CSARDAGGPTDTQYF. The CDR3 DNA sequence: TGCAGTGCTAGAGATGCGGGGGGGCCCACAGATACGCAGTATTTT.

CDR3 sequence reads: CASSRIDGSGNTIYF. The CDR3 DNA reads as TGTGCCAGCAGCAGGATAGATGGTTCTGGAAACACCATATATTTT. The chain joins TRBV12-3 or TRBV12-4 to TRBJ1-3, with no clear D. The CDR3 is made up of 15 amino acids. V lost 6 bases, J lost 1 base, and 13 bases lay in between.

This chain connects TRBV11-2 to TRBJ1-6; D might be TRBD1 (6 bases). Germline-derived CDR1 and CDR2 are SGHAT and FQNNGV. CDR3 length: 14 residues. With 5 bases removed from V and 6 bases from J, the gap between germline ends came to 11 bases. The CDR3 DNA follows: TGTGCCAGCAGCCCCCCAGGGGTTAATTCACCCCTCCACTTT. Its protein product is CASSPPGVNSPLHF.

This clonotype was seen at least ten times. The V gene is TRBV10-3, the J gene TRBJ2-1; D call uncertain. V was pared by 7 bases and J by 7 bases, with 11 bases between. Looked up from germline, CDR1 is ENHRY and CDR2 is SYGVKD. This CDR3 spans 12 amino acids. CDR3 sequence: CAIMNSTNEQFF. CDR3 bases: TGTGCCATCATGAATAGTACAAATGAGCAGTTCTTC.

The chain recombines TRBV3-1 with TRBJ1-2; 7 bases fit TRBD1. After removal of 4 bases from V and 4 bases from J, the junction contained 15 bases not matched to a gene. CDR1 LGHDT and CDR2 YNNKEL come from the germline V gene (reference sequence). This CDR3 comprises 17 residues. CDR3 bases: TGTGCCAGCAGCCTAGGGGGACAGCCTGACCCTATCTATGGCTACACCTTC. Protein sequence: CASSLGGQPDPIYGYTF.

This clonotype was counted many times. The chain links TRBV27 to TRBJ2-7; 10 positions agree with TRBD1. There are 16 residues in the CDR3. V was pared by 5 bases and J by 3 bases, with 10 bases of the junction left unmatched. CDR1 is MNHEY, CDR2 SMNVEV, per germline (reference sequence). DNA of the CDR3: TGTGCCAGCAGTCCGTATCCGGGACAGGGGCACTACGAGCAGTACTTC. Protein product: CASSPYPGQGHYEQYF.

At least ten counts were recorded for this clonotype. This CDR3 is CASSLGGQEYEQYF. Here the CDR3 DNA reads TGTGCCAGCAGCTTAGGTGGACAGGAATACGAGCAGTACTTC. This chain joins TRBV7-8 and TRBJ2-7; 7 bases align to TRBD1. The CDR3 runs to 14 residues. In germline, CDR1 is SGHVS, CDR2 FQNEAQ. The junction had 4 bases not matched to a gene; V was cut back by 1 base and J by 4 bases.

The chain combines TRBV12-5 with TRBJ1-2; the match to TRBD1 covers 9 bases. Germline assignment: CDR1 LGHNT and CDR2 FRNRAP. The CDR3 runs 16 residues. With 1 base clipped from V and 2 bases from J, the junction kept 5 bases outside the gene matches. In DNA, the CDR3 is TGTGCTAGTGGTTTGGGGTCGGGGACAGGGAACTATGGCTACACCTTC. It specifies CASGLGSGTGNYGYTF. The full variable domain, rest sourced from reference TRBV12-5 and TRBJ1-2, is DARVTQTPRHKVTEMGQEVTMRCQPILGHNTVFWYRQTMMQGLELLAYFRNRAPLDDSGMPKDRFSAEMPDATLATLKIQPSEPRDSAVYFCASGLGSGTGNYGYTFGSGTRLTVV.

This clonotype turned up a few times. CDR3 sequence (DNA): TGTGCCAGCAGCATTACCGGGACACAGCAAGAGACCCAGTACTTC. Translated: CASSITGTQQETQYF. The chain uses TRBV9 and TRBJ2-5; D is possibly TRBD1 (6 bases). Trimming took 4 bases from V and 2 from J, leaving 15 bases between them. The V gene's germline CDR1 is SGDLS and CDR2 YYNGEE. There are 15 residues in the CDR3.

This clonotype was counted ten times or more. The J gene is TRBJ2-7, the V gene TRBV20-1; no definite D call. V was shortened by 3 bases and J by 4 bases, with 4 bases between the two germline ends. Germline-derived CDR1 and CDR2 are DFQATT and SNEGSKA (reference sequence). This CDR3 spans 10 amino acids. The CDR3 sequence: CSASGYEQYF. CDR3 DNA: TGCAGTGCTAGTGGGTACGAGCAGTACTTC.

This clonotype was seen repeatedly, ten times or more. The genes are TRBV7-9 and TRBJ1-1; D uncertain. V lost 4 bases, J lost 5 bases, and 11 bases lay in between. Germline CDR1 reads SEHNR; CDR2 reads FQNEAQ (reference sequence). The CDR3 sequence is 13 residues long. CDR3: CASSSTPGTEAFF. In DNA form, the CDR3 reads TGTGCCAGCAGCTCGACACCCGGGACTGAAGCTTTCTTT.

Ten or more counts support this clonotype. The J gene is TRBJ2-7, the V gene TRBV5-1; 7 nucleotides match TRBD1. This CDR3 is built from 14 residues. The ends lost 4 bases at V and 5 bases at J; junction bases unmatched: 9. CDR1 and CDR2 from the germline V gene are SGHRS and YFSETQ. CDR3 region: CASSLNTGVDEQYF. The CDR3 DNA is TGCGCCAGCAGCCTAAATACAGGGGTCGACGAGCAGTACTTC.

The sample holds many counts of this clonotype. The chain is built from TRBV2 and TRBJ2-2, with D perhaps TRBD2 (5 bases). Germline-derived CDR1 and CDR2 are SNHLY and FYNNEI. This CDR3 region has 15 residues. Between the trimmed V and J ends, which lost 6 bases and 3 bases, there was a span of 14 bases. CDR3 DNA: TGTGCCAGCAGGGAACGGGGATGGGACACCGGGGAGCTGTTTTTT. Its protein is CASRERGWDTGELFF.

The sample holds many counts of this clonotype. The rearrangement uses TRBV5-8 and TRBJ2-5, with unresolved D. CDR3 size: 15 residues. Looked up from germline, CDR1 is SGHTS and CDR2 is YDEGEE. The V end was cut by 1 base, the J end by 1 base, with 11 bases between. CDR3 in DNA: TGTGCCAGCAGCTTGTCTTGGGTCGGCCAAGAGACCCAGTACTTC. Its protein product is CASSLSWVGQETQYF.